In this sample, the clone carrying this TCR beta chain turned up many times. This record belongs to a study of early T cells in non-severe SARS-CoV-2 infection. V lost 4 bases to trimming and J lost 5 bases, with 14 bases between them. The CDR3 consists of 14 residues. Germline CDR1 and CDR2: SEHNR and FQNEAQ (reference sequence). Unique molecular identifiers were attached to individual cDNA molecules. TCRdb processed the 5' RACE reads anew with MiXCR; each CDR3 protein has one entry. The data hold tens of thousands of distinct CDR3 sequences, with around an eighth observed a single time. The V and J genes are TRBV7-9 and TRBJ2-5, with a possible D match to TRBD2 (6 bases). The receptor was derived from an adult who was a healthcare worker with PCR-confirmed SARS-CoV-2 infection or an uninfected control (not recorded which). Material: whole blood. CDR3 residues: CASSSPGGSETQYF. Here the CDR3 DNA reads TGTGCCAGCAGCTCCCCAGGAGGGAGTGAGACCCAGTACTTC.